This TCR beta chain emerged from a study of CD8+ T cells in alopecia areata. For the study at large: Each day, treated patients took oral tofacitinib twice, at 5 to 10 mg per dose. Tofacitinib therapy lasting 6 to 18 months was followed by 6 months off drug.

RNA, once extracted, was reverse transcribed into cDNA for use as the sequencing template. Sequenced by immunoSEQ multiplex PCR; TCRdb stores in-frame clones only, minus some. Of around 50,000 clones in the sample, about 96% were seen once. The V end lost 0 bases, the J end lost 2 bases, and 11 bases lay between the germline ends. The CDR3 contains 16 residues. The germline V gene has CDR1 LNHNV and CDR2 YYDKDF (reference sequence). It was from alopecia areata patients that lesional scalp punch biopsies and peripheral blood were collected. This rearrangement joins TRBV15 to TRBJ2-1; a weak D match, TRBD1 (6 bases). Source: CD8+ T cells sorted from blood, taken at week 0. The source is a human donor with alopecia areata. CDR3 bases: TGTGCCACCAGCAGAGATATTGGGGGCGCCTACAATGAGCAGTTCTTC. Its translation is CATSRDIGGAYNEQFF.